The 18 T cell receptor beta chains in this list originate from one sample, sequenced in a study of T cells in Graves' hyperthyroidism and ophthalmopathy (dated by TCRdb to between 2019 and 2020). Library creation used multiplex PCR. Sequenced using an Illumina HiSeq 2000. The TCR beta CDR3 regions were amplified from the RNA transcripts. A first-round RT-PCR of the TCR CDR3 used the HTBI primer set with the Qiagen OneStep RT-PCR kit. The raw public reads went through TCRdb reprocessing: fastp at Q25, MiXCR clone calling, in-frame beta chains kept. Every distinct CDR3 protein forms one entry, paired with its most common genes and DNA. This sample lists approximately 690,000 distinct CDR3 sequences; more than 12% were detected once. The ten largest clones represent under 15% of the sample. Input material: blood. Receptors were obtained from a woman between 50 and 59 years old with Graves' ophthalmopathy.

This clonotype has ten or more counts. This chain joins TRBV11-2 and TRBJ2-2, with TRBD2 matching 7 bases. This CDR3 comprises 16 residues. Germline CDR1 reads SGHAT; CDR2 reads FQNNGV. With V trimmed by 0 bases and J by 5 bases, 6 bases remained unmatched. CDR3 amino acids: CASSLEAGVLTGELFF. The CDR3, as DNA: TGTGCCAGCAGCTTAGAGGCGGGAGTTCTTACCGGGGAGCTGTTTTTT.

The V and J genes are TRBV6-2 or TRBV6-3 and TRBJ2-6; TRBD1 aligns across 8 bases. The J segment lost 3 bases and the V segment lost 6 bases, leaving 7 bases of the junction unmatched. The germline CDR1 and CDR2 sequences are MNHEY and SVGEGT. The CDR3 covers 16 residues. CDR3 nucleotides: TGTGCCAGCAGACGGCAGGGGGCGTTTGGGGCCAACGTCCTGACTTTC. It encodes CASRRQGAFGANVLTF.

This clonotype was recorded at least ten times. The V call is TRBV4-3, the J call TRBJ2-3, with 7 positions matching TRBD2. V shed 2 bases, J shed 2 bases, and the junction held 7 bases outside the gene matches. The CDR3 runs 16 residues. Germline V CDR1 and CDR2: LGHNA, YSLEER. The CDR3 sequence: CASSQPLGGNTDTQYF. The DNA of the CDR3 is TGCGCCAGCAGCCAACCTCTGGGAGGGAACACAGATACGCAGTATTTT.

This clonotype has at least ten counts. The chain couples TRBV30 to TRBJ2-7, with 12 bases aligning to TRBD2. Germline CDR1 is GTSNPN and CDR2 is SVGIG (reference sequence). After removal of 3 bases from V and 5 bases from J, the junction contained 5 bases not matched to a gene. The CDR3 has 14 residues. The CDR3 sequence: CAWRGLAGLHEQYF. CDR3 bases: TGTGCCTGGAGAGGACTAGCGGGATTACACGAGCAGTACTTC.

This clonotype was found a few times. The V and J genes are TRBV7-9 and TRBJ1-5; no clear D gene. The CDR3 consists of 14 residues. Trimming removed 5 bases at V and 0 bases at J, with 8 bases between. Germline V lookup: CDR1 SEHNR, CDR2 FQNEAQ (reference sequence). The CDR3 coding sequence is TGTGCCAGCAGCATGAGTAATAGCAATCAGCCCCAGCATTTT. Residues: CASSMSNSNQPQHF.

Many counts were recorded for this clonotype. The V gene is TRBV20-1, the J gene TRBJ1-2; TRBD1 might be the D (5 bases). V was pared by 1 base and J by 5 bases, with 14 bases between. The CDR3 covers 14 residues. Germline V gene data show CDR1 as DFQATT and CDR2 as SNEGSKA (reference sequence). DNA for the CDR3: TGCAGTGCTAGAGGTTTGCGGGAGGGGTATGGCTACACCTTC. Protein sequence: CSARGLREGYGYTF.

The CDR3 coding sequence is TGCGCCAGCAGCTTAATTATAGGACACGAGAACACTGAAGCTTTCTTT. This gives the protein CASSLIIGHENTEAFF. The chain has TRBV5-1 and TRBJ1-1, with a possible D match to TRBD1 (5 bases). The CDR3 runs to 16 residues. Trimming pared 2 bases from V and 1 base from J, leaving 15 bases between. CDR1 SGHRS and CDR2 YFSETQ come from the germline V gene.

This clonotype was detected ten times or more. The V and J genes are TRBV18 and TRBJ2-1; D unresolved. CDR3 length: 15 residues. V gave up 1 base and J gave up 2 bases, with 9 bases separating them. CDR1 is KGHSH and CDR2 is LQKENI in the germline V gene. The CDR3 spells CASSPQSVPYNEQFF. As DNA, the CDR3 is TGTGCCAGCTCACCACAAAGCGTCCCCTACAATGAGCAGTTCTTC.

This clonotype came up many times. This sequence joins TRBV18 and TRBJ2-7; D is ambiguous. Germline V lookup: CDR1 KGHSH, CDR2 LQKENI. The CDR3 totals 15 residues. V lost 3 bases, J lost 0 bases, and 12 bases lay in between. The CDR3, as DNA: TGTGCCAGCTCACCTTCGACGAGGAGCTCCTACGAGCAGTACTTC. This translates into CASSPSTRSSYEQYF.

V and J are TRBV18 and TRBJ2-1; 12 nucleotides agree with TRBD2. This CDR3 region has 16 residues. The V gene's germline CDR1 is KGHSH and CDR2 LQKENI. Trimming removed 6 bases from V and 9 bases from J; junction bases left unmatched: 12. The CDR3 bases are TGTGCCAGCTCGCCGACCAGACTAGCGGGAGACATTGAGCAGTTCTTC. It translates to CASSPTRLAGDIEQFF.

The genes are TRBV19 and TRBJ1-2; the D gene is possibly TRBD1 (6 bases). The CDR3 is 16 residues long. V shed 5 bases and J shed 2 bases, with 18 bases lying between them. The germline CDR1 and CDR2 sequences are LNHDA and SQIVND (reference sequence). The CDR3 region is CASSHFLLDSNYGYTF. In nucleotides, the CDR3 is TGTGCCAGTAGTCATTTCCTCCTGGACAGCAACTATGGCTACACCTTC.

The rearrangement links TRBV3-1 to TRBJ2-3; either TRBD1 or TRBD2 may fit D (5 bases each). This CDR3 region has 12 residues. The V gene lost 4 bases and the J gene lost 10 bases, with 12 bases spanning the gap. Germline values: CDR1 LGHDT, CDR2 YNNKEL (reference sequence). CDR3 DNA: TGTGCCAGCAGCCCGCTTCAGGGACCGCAGTATTTT. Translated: CASSPLQGPQYF.

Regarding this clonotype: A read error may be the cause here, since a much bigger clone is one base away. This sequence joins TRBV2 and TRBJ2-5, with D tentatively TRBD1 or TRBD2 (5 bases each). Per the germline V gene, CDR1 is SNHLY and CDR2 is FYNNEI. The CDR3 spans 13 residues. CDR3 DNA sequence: TGTGCCAGCAGCGACCAGGGACGAGAGATCCAGTACTTC. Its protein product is CASSDQGREIQYF. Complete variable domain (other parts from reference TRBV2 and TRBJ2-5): EPEVTQTPSHQVTQMGQEVILRCVPISNHLYFYWYRQILGQKVEFLVSFYNNEISEKSEIFDDQFSVERPDGSNFTLKIRSTKLEDSAMYFCASSDQGREIQYFGPGTRLLVL.

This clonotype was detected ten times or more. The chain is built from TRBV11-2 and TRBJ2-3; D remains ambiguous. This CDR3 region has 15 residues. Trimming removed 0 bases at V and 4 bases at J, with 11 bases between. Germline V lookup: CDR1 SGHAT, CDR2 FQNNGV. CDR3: CASSLDSPAADTQYF. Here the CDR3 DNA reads TGTGCCAGCAGCTTAGACAGCCCTGCGGCAGATACGCAGTATTTT.

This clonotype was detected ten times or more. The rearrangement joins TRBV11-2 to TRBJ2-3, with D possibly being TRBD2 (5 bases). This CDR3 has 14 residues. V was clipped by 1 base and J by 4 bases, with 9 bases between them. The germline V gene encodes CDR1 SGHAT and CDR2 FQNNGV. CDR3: CASSLAGKSDTQYF. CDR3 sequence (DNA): TGTGCCAGCAGCTTAGCGGGAAAGTCAGATACGCAGTATTTT.

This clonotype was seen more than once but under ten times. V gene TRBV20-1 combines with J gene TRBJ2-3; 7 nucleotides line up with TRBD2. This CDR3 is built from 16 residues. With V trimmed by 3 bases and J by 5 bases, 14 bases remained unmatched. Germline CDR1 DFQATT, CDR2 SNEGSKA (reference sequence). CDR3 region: CSARGRGRGLRDTQYF. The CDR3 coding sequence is TGCAGTGCTAGGGGCCGCGGGAGAGGGCTCAGAGATACGCAGTATTTT.

The CDR3 nucleotides read TGTGCCAGCAGTTCAACAGGGGGCGAATACGAGCAGTACTTC. Protein sequence: CASSSTGGEYEQYF. This chain uses TRBV6-5 with TRBJ2-7; 9 nucleotides align to TRBD1. The germline gives CDR1 MNHEY, CDR2 SVGAGI. The CDR3 consists of 14 residues. Trimming took 4 bases from V and 4 from J; bases not matched to a gene: 5.

CDR3 amino acids: CSVVWGQKSGNTIYF. CDR3 bases: TGCAGCGTTGTATGGGGCCAAAAATCTGGAAACACCATATATTTT. J is TRBJ1-3 and V is TRBV29-1; a possible D gene is TRBD1 (5 bases). The CDR3 covers 15 residues. Trimming cost V 4 bases and J 1 base, with 14 bases left between them. Germline CDR1 SQVTM, CDR2 ANQGSEA.